This is a list of T cell receptor beta chains from one sample in a study of blood T cell repertoires in COVID-19. Repertoires were generated with immunoSEQ multiplex PCR, while TCRdb's copy carries only in-frame clones and drops some. Of 230,000 or so clones detected, roughly 90% appear once; the ten largest clones hold roughly 2.8%. The specimen sequenced was PBMCs or T cells enriched from blood (not recorded which). The source is a woman in her 30s who had recovered from COVID-19. CDR3s include the opening cysteine and the closing phenylalanine or tryptophan. A D gene is named only where the DNA matches it firmly. Clone size is shown for a subset of rows, as once, few, many or a class of expanded clone.

clone_size	v_call	j_call	d_call	cdr3_nt	cdr3_aa
.	TRBV7-9	TRBJ2-3	.	TGTGCCAGCAGTCGATACAGGGACCGCACAGATACGCAGTATTTT	CASSRYRDRTDTQYF
once	TRBV29-1	TRBJ2-7	TRBD1	TGCAGCGCCTCGCGACAGGGGGGCTACGAGCAGTACTTC	CSASRQGGYEQYF
.	TRBV5-6	TRBJ2-7	TRBD1	TGTGCCAGCAGCCCGGGGACAGGGGTCTCCTACGAGCAGTACTTC	CASSPGTGVSYEQYF
.	TRBV11-2	TRBJ2-3	TRBD2	TGTGCCAGCAGCTTACAGCGGGGGGGCACAGATACGCAGTATTTT	CASSLQRGGTDTQYF
.	TRBV27	TRBJ2-7	.	TGTGCCAGCAGTTTATCACACGCTTACGAGCAGTACTTC	CASSLSHAYEQYF
.	TRBV19	TRBJ1-2	TRBD1	TGTGCCAGTAATCCAATGGGCAGGGGGCTTGGCGGCTACACCTTC	CASNPMGRGLGGYTF
few	TRBV4-2	TRBJ1-3	.	TGTGCCAGCAGCCTCCAGGTGGTTTCTGGAAACACCATATATTTT	CASSLQVVSGNTIYF
.	TRBV29-1	TRBJ1-1	.	TGCAGCGTTGACAGGGTGGCTGAAGCTTTCTTT	CSVDRVAEAFF
.	TRBV4-1	TRBJ2-1	.	TGCGCCAGCAGCCAAGATCTAGGAACTATTGAGCAGTTCTTC	CASSQDLGTIEQFF
.	TRBV11-2	TRBJ2-5	.	TGTGCCAGCAGCTTAAACCCAGGGCATGAGACCCAGTACTTC	CASSLNPGHETQYF
.	TRBV2	TRBJ1-3	.	TGTGCCAGCATTCCAGTCTCTGGAAACACCATATATTTT	CASIPVSGNTIYF
.	TRBV2	TRBJ1-1	TRBD1	TGTGCCAGCAGTGGGGGACAGCAAAACACTGAAGCTTTCTTT	CASSGGQQNTEAFF
once	TRBV3-1/TRBV3-2	TRBJ1-1	TRBD1	TGTGCCAGCAGCACCGGGACAGGGAACACTGAAGCTTTCTTT	CASSTGTGNTEAFF
.	TRBV4-1	TRBJ2-3	TRBD2	TGCGCCAGCAGCCTCCCCCCGACTAGCGGACTCACAGATACGCAGTATTTT	CASSLPPTSGLTDTQYF
.	TRBV9	TRBJ1-2	.	TGTGCCAGCAGCGTAGTTTTCCGGGATGGCTACACCTTC	CASSVVFRDGYTF